One TCR beta chain is described in this entry. The table came from immunoSEQ multiplex PCR; TCRdb's copy has only in-frame clones and leaves some out. The sample records over 30,000 clones, 92% being singletons. The sample is drawn from a study of OX40 agonist ivuxolimab in advanced cancers. This TCR was sampled from an adult with an advanced solid tumor such as melanoma, head and neck, liver or kidney cancer. The specimen was CD4+ or CD8+ T cells sorted from blood, collected in a trial of the OX40 agonist ivuxolimab.

CDR3 bases: TGTGCCAGCAGCTCTGGGACTAGCGGCGCGGGGACCCAGTACTTC. It translates to CASSSGTSGAGTQYF. The genes are TRBV7-6 and TRBJ2-5; 11 nucleotides line up with TRBD2. The CDR3 totals 15 residues. Unmatched junction bases numbered 8, after V lost 4 bases and J lost 7 bases. Germline CDR1 is SGHVS and CDR2 is FNYEAQ.